Detailed here is one T cell receptor beta chain. The antigen is undetermined. TCRdb passed the reads through MiXCR, listing each CDR3 protein once. The sample has 200,000 or so distinct CDR3 sequences, approximately 19% seen once. This sample is part of a study of T cell repertoires in cytomegalovirus infection. On the study more broadly: Matching HLA type and CMV infection were both indicated by public TCR beta signatures. Whole-study findings and limits: HLA-C-restricted CMV-specific TCR beta clonotypes were dominant in the ex vivo response.

Germline CDR1 LNHNV, CDR2 YYDKDF (reference sequence). The CDR3 runs to 14 residues. The ends were cut back, 7 bases at V and 5 bases at J, with 17 bases in the middle. Sequences were obtained from PBMCs. This TCR was recovered from a human donor in good health (CMV status not recorded). Some clones in this sample may be carry-over from other donors' samples. The rearrangement uses TRBV15 and TRBJ2-5; D might be TRBD1 or TRBD2, each matching 5 bases. This CDR3 is CATTSEGRSETQYF. As DNA, the CDR3 is TGTGCCACCACAAGCGAGGGGCGTTCGGAGACCCAGTACTTC.